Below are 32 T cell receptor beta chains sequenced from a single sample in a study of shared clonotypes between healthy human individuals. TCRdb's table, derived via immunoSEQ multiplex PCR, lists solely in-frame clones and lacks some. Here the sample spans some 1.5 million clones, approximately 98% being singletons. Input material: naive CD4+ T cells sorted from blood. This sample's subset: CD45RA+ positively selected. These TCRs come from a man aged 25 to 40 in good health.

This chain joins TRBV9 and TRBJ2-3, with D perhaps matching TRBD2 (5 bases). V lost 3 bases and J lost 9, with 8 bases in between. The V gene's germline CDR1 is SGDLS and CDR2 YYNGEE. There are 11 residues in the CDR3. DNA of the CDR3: TGTGCCAGCAGCGCAGCGGCGACGCAGTATTTT. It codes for CASSAAATQYF.

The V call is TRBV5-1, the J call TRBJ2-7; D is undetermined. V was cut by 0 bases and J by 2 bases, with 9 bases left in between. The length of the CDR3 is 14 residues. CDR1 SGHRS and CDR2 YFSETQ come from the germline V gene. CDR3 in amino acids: CASSLAGLAYEQYF. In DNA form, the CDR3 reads TGCGCCAGCAGCTTGGCCGGTTTGGCCTACGAGCAGTACTTC.

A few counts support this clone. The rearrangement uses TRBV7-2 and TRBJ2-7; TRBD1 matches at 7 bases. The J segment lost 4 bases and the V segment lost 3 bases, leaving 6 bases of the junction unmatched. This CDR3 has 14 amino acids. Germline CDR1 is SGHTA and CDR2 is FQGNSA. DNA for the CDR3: TGTGCCAGCAGCTTGGGGACAGCCATTTACGAGCAGTACTTC. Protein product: CASSLGTAIYEQYF.

The CDR3 reads CASSLPDITDTQYF. The DNA of the CDR3 is TGTGCCAGCAGCTTGCCTGATATCACAGATACGCAGTATTTT. J is TRBJ2-3 and V is TRBV5-4; D is uncertain. Germline V lookup: CDR1 SGHNT, CDR2 YYREEE (reference sequence). Trimming removed 1 base at V and 2 bases at J, with 8 bases between. This CDR3 has 14 residues.

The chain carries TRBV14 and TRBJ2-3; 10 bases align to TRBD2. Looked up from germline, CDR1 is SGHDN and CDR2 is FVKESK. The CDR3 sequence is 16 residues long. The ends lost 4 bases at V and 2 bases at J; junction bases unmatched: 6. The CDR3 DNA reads TGTGCCAGCAGCCTTGGGACTAGCGCCCTCACAGATACGCAGTATTTT. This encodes CASSLGTSALTDTQYF.

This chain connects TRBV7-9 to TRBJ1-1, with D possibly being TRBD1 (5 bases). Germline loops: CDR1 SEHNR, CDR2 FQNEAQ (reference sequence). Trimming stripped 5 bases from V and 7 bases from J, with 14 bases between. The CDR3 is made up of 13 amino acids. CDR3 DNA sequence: TGTGCCAGCAGCCAAATCCGGGACGGTGAAGCTTTCTTT. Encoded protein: CASSQIRDGEAFF. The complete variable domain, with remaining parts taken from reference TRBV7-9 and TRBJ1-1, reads DTGVSQNPRHKITKRGQNVTFRCDPISEHNRLYWYRQTLGQGPEFLTYFQNEAQLEKSRLLSDRFSAERPKGSFSTLEIQRTEQGDSAMYLCASSQIRDGEAFFGQGTRLTVV.

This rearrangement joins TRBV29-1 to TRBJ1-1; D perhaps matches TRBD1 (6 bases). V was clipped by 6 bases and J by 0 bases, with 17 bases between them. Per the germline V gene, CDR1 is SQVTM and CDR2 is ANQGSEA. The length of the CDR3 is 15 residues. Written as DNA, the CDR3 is TGCAGCGTGGGCAGGGGAGCTTCCATGAACACTGAAGCTTTCTTT. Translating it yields CSVGRGASMNTEAFF. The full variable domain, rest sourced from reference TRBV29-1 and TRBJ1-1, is SAVISQKPSRDICQRGTSLTIQCQVDSQVTMMFWYRQQPGQSLTLIATANQGSEATYESGFVIDKFPISRPNLTFSTLTVSNMSPEDSSIYLCSVGRGASMNTEAFFGQGTRLTVV.

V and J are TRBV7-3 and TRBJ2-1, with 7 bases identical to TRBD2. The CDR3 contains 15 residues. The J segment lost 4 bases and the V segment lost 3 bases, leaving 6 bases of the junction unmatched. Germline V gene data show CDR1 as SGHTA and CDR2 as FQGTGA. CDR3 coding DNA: TGTGCCAGCAGCTTGGGCGGGAGTGGTTACAATGAGCAGTTCTTC. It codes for CASSLGGSGYNEQFF.

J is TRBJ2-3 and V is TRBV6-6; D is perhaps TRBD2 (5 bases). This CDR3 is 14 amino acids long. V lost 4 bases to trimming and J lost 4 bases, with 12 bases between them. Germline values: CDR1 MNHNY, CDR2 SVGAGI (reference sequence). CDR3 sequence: CASSSRVNPDTQYF. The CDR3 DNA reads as TGTGCCAGCAGTTCGAGGGTAAACCCAGATACGCAGTATTTT.

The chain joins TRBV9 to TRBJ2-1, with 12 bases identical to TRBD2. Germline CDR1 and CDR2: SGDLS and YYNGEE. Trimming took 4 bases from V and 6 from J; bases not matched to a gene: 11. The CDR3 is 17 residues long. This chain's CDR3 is CASSPRLAGVIVNEQFF. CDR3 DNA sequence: TGTGCCAGCAGCCCCCGACTAGCGGGAGTAATTGTCAATGAGCAGTTCTTC.

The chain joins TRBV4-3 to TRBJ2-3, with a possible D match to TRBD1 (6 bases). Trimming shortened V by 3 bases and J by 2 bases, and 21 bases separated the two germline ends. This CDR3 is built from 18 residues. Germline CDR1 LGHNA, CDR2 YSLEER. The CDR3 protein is CASSQGHRRTLYTDTQYF. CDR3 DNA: TGCGCCAGCAGCCAGGGACACAGGAGAACCCTTTACACAGATACGCAGTATTTT.

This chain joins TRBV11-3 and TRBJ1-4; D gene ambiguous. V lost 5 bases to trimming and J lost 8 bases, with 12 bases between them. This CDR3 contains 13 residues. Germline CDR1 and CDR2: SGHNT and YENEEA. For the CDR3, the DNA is TGTGCCAGCAGCCCGGGTTTCGGGGAAAAACTGTTTTTT. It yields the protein CASSPGFGEKLFF.

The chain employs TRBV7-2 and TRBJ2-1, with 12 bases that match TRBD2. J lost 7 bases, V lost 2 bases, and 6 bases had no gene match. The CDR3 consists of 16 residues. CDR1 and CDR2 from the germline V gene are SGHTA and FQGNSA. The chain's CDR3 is CASSLRLAGVMNEQFF. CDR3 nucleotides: TGTGCCAGCAGCTTACGACTAGCGGGAGTAATGAATGAGCAGTTCTTC.

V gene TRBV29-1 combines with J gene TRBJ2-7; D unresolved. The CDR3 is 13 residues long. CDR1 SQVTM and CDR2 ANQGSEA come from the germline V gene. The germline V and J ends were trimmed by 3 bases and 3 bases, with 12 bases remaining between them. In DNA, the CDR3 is TGCAGCGTTGAGGGCTCAATGGGCTACGAGCAGTACTTC. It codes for CSVEGSMGYEQYF.

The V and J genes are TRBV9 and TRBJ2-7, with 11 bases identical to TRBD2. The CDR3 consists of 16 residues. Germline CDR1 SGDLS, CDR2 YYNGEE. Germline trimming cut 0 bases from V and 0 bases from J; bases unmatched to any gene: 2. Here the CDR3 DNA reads TGTGCCAGCAGCGTAGGACTAGCGGGACTCTCCTACGAGCAGTACTTC. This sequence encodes CASSVGLAGLSYEQYF.

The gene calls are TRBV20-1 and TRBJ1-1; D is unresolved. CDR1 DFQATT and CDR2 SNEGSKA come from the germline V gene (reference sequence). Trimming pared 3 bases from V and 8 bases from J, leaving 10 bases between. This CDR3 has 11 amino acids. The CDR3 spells CSASPLGEAFF. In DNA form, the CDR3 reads TGCAGTGCTAGTCCTTTGGGGGAAGCTTTCTTT.

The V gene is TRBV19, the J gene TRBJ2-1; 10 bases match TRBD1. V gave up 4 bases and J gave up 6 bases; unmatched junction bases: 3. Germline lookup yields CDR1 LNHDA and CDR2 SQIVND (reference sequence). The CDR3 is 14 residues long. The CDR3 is CASSRDRGFNEQFF. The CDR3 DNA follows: TGTGCCAGTAGTAGGGACAGGGGATTCAATGAGCAGTTCTTC.

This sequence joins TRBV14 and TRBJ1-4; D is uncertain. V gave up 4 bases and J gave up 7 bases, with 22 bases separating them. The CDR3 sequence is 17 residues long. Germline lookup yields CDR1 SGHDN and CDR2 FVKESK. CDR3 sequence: CASSRQDGGRALEKLFF. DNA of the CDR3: TGTGCCAGCAGCCGACAAGACGGCGGCAGAGCCCTTGAAAAACTGTTTTTT.

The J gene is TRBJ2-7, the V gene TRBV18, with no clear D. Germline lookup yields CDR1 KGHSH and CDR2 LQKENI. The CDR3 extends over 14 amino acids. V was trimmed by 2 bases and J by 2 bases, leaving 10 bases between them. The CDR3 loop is CASSPNHRTYEQYF. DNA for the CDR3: TGTGCCAGCTCACCAAACCACAGAACCTACGAGCAGTACTTC.

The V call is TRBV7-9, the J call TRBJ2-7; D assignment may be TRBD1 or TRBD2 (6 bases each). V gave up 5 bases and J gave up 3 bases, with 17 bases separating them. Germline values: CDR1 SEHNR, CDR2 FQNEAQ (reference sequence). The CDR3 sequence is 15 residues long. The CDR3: CASSLLGGVDYEQYF. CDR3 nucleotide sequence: TGTGCCAGCAGCCTACTCGGGGGCGTCGACTACGAGCAGTACTTC.

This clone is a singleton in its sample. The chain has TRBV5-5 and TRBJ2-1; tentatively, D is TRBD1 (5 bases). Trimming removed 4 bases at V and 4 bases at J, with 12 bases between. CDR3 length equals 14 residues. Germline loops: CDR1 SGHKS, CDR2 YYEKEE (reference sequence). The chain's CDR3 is CASSKPDSYNEQFF. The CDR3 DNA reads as TGTGCCAGCAGCAAGCCAGACAGTTACAATGAGCAGTTCTTC.

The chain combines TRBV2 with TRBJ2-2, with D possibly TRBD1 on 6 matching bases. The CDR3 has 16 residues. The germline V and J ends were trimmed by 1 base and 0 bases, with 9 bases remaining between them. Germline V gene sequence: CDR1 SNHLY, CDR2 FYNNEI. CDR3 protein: CASSEGGGANTGELFF. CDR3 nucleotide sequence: TGTGCCAGCAGTGAAGGTGGGGGCGCGAACACCGGGGAGCTGTTTTTT.

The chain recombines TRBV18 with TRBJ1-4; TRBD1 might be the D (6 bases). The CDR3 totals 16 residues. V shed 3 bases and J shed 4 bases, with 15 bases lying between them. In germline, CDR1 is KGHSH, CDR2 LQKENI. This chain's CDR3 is CASSPRGALGNEKLFF. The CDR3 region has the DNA TGTGCCAGCTCACCCCGGGGGGCGCTGGGTAATGAAAAACTGTTTTTT.

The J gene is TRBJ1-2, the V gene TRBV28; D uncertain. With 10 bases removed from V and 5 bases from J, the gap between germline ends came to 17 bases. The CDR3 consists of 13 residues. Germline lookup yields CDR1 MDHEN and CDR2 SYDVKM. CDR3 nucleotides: TGTGCCACCCAGACGGCAGGTTGGTATGGCTACACCTTC. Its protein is CATQTAGWYGYTF.

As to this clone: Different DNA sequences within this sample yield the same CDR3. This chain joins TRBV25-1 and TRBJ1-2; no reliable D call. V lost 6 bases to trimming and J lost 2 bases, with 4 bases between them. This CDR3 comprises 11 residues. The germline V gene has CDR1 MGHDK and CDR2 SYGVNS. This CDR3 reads CASSENYGYTF. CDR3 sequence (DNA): TGTGCCAGCAGCGAAAACTATGGCTACACCTTC.

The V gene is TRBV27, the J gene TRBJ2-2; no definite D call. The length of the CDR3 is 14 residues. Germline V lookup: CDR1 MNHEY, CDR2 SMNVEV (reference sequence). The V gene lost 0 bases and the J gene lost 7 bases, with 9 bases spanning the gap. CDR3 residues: CASSLSGNLGELFF. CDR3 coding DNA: TGTGCCAGCAGTTTATCTGGGAATCTCGGGGAGCTGTTTTTT.

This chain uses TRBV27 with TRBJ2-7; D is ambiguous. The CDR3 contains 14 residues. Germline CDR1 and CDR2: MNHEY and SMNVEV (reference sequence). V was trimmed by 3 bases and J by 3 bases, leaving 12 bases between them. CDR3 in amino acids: CASSFSSYIYEQYF. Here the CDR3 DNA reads TGTGCCAGCAGTTTCTCTAGTTATATCTACGAGCAGTACTTC.

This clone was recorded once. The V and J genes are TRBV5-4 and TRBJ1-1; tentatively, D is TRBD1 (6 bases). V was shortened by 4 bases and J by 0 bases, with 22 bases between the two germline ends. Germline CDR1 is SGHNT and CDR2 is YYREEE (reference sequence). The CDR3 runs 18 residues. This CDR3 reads CASSPIGQLSAVNTEAFF. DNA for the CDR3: TGTGCCAGCAGCCCTATCGGACAGCTGTCGGCGGTGAACACTGAAGCTTTCTTT.

For the CDR3, the DNA is TGTGCCATCAGTGTACTAGCGGGAGGGAATGAGCAGTTCTTC. Translating gives CAISVLAGGNEQFF. The gene calls are TRBV10-3 and TRBJ2-1; 13 nucleotides line up with TRBD2. The CDR3 has 14 amino acids. Germline V gene lookup returns CDR1 ENHRY and CDR2 SYGVKD. Trimming removed 4 bases from V and 7 bases from J; junction bases left unmatched: 1.

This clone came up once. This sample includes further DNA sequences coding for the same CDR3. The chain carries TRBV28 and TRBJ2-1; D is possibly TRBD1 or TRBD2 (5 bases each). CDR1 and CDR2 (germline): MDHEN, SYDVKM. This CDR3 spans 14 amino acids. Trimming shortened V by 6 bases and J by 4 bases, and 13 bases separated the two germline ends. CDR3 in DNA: TGTGCCAGCAGCCCAGGGACGGAGTACAATGAGCAGTTCTTC. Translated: CASSPGTEYNEQFF.

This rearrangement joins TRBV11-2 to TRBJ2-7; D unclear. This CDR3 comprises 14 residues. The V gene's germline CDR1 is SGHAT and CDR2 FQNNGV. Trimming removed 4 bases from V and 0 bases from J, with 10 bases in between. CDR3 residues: CASSYEWSSYEQYF. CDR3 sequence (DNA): TGTGCCAGCAGCTACGAATGGAGCTCCTACGAGCAGTACTTC.

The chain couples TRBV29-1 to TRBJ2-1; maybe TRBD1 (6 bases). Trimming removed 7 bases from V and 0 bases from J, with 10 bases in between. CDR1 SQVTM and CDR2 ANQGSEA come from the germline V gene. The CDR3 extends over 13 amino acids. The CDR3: CSADRRSYNEQFF. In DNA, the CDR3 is TGCAGCGCGGACAGACGCTCCTACAATGAGCAGTTCTTC.